The sequence of this T cell receptor beta chain was determined in a study of CD8+CD57+ T cells in acquired aplastic anemia. Study in general: CD4+ and CD8+ cells, once sorted, gave DNA averaging approximately 3.4 ug.

According to the study, genomic DNA was the template for TCR beta VDJ and CDR3 profiling. A single record per CDR3 protein comes from TCRdb applying MiXCR to the reads. This table holds around 150,000 distinct CDR3 sequences, 48% found once. It was patients with CD8+CD57+ cell expansion by flow cytometry who were chosen for sequencing. This CDR3 has 14 amino acids. Trimming took 6 bases from V and 4 from J; bases not matched to a gene: 8. Germline V gene lookup returns CDR1 DFQATT and CDR2 SNEGSKA (reference sequence). The J gene is TRBJ2-1, the V gene TRBV20-1; 8 bases are a match to TRBD2. Sample: sorted CD4+, CD8+, or CD8+CD57+ T cells (not recorded which) from PBMCs. This sequence originates from a human donor with aplastic anemia. CDR3 sequence: CSASRASGYNEQFF. CDR3 in DNA: TGCAGTGCCTCGCGGGCTAGCGGGTACAATGAGCAGTTCTTC.